A single TCR beta chain is shown here with its context. This entry comes from a study of blood T cell repertoires in COVID-19. Study-wide context: In each case, the material was cDNA or gDNA derived from T cells, B-cell-depleted T cells, or PBMCs.

Losses at the gene ends were 5 bases for V and 3 bases for J; bases not matched to a gene: 9. The CDR3 has 14 residues. CDR1 is SQVTM and CDR2 is ANQGSEA in the germline V gene. Original processing notes: Estimates of nucleated cell counts were drawn from the amplification of reference gene primers. Profiling relied on immunoSEQ multiplex PCR, and the TCRdb table lists in-frame clones only, not all of them. V and J calls and clone size are as listed in that table; D and trimming were resolved from the DNA. The sample has about 35,000 clones; approximately 85% are singletons. The V and J genes are TRBV29-1 and TRBJ1-1, with 7 bases fitting TRBD1. This TCR came from a man in his 60s with active or convalescent COVID-19. The specimen was peripheral blood. CDR3 nucleotides: TGCAGCGTTTCAAACAGGGGTTGGGACACTGAAGCTTTCTTT. Its translation: CSVSNRGWDTEAFF.